This TCR beta chain is from a study of Ad26.COV2.S vaccination and SARS-CoV-2 variants. For the study at large: Vaccine-arm donor from the placebo-controlled COV1001 Ad26.COV2.S trial.

The method was immunoSEQ multiplex PCR; TCRdb's version includes in-frame clones alone and lacks a portion of them. The data show a few hundred thousand clones, with roughly 85% seen just once and just under 3% held by the top ten. V shed 0 bases and J shed 4 bases, with 18 bases lying between them. The germline CDR1 and CDR2 sequences are MNHEY and SVGEGT. CDR3 length: 17 amino acids. The treatment: approximately 18 received Ad26.COV2.S at low or high dose, single or two shots; about 5 received placebo; per-sample allocation not given. At day 63 after the first vaccine or placebo injection, samples were drawn.

This receptor was identified in a person between 18 and 59 years old who received the Ad26.COV2.S COVID-19 vaccine or a placebo. Here the sequenced sample was peripheral blood, taken in a trial of Ad26.COV2.S vaccine versus placebo. The J gene is TRBJ1-1, the V gene TRBV6-2 or TRBV6-3; the D gene is possibly TRBD1 (5 bases). CDR3 bases: TGTGCCAGCAGTTACTCGAGTATGGGGGATCAGGGCACTGAAGCTTTCTTT. Amino acids: CASSYSSMGDQGTEAFF.